This is a list of T cell receptor beta chains from one sample in a study of blood T cell repertoires in COVID-19. Profiled with immunoSEQ multiplex PCR; TCRdb holds only in-frame clones, not every one. The repertoire consists of 100,000 to 150,000 clones, with 84% occurring once and the leading ten covering 10% to 15%. Material: peripheral blood. Source of these receptors: a woman in her fifties or sixties with acute or convalescent COVID-19. Each CDR3 is given with its conserved first and last residue. Each record gives: clone size, V gene, J gene, D gene, CDR3 DNA, CDR3 protein. The D gene is left open where the match is weak. Clone size is given for some rows only: seen once, a few or many times, or a class if the clone is expanded.

clone size: .
V gene: TRBV23-1
J gene: TRBJ1-1
D gene: TRBD1
CDR3 DNA: TGCGCCAGCATGCCCCCGGACAGGGGAAGAGGGGAAGCTTTCTTT
CDR3 protein: CASMPPDRGRGEAFF

clone size: .
V gene: TRBV4-1
J gene: TRBJ2-3
D gene: .
CDR3 DNA: TGCGCCAGCAGCCAAGCCGCCGGGGGGCGCTCAGATACGCAGTATTTT
CDR3 protein: CASSQAAGGRSDTQYF

clone size: few
V gene: TRBV19
J gene: TRBJ2-2
D gene: .
CDR3 DNA: TGTGCCAGTAGTATTTCGACCGGGGAGCTGTTTTTT
CDR3 protein: CASSISTGELFF

clone size: few
V gene: TRBV9
J gene: TRBJ2-3
D gene: .
CDR3 DNA: TGTGCCAGCAGCGTTGGACTTACCACAGATACGCAGTATTTT
CDR3 protein: CASSVGLTTDTQYF

clone size: once
V gene: TRBV6-6
J gene: TRBJ2-7
D gene: TRBD1
CDR3 DNA: TGTGCCAGCAGTTACTCGAGACAGGGGGCTTACGAGCAGTACTTC
CDR3 protein: CASSYSRQGAYEQYF

clone size: .
V gene: TRBV6-1
J gene: TRBJ2-7
D gene: TRBD1
CDR3 DNA: TGTGCCAGCAGTGAAGCGGAGGGACAGGTCGGGGACGAGCAGTACTTC
CDR3 protein: CASSEAEGQVGDEQYF

clone size: .
V gene: TRBV29-1
J gene: TRBJ1-4
D gene: TRBD1
CDR3 DNA: TGCAGCGTTTCTACCACGGGACAGGAGGATGAAAAACTGTTTTTT
CDR3 protein: CSVSTTGQEDEKLFF

clone size: .
V gene: TRBV6-5
J gene: TRBJ1-5
D gene: TRBD1
CDR3 DNA: TGTGCCAGCAGGCTCACAGGGGGTCAACAGCCCCAGCATTTT
CDR3 protein: CASRLTGGQQPQHF

clone size: .
V gene: TRBV20-1
J gene: TRBJ1-6
D gene: .
CDR3 DNA: TGCAGTGCTAGTAGGCGGGTGAGGAATTCACCCCTCCACTTT
CDR3 protein: CSASRRVRNSPLHF

clone size: .
V gene: TRBV3-1/TRBV3-2
J gene: TRBJ2-5
D gene: .
CDR3 DNA: TGTGCCAGCAGCCGCGCTCCGGGATGGGGCCAAGAGACCCAGTACTTC
CDR3 protein: CASSRAPGWGQETQYF

clone size: .
V gene: TRBV27
J gene: TRBJ1-1
D gene: .
CDR3 DNA: TGTGCCAGCAGTTTAAGGCAGGGATTTGAAGCTTTCTTT
CDR3 protein: CASSLRQGFEAFF

clone size: .
V gene: TRBV6-5
J gene: TRBJ1-1
D gene: .
CDR3 DNA: TGTGCCACCAAAATAGGGGTTTACACTGAAGCTTTCTTT
CDR3 protein: CATKIGVYTEAFF

clone size: .
V gene: TRBV18
J gene: TRBJ1-1
D gene: .
CDR3 DNA: TGTGCCAGCTCACCCTGGGACACCAACACTGAAGCTTTCTTT
CDR3 protein: CASSPWDTNTEAFF

clone size: .
V gene: TRBV5-1
J gene: TRBJ1-2
D gene: TRBD1
CDR3 DNA: TGCGCCAGCACCGGAGGACAGGGAGGCGGCTACACCTTC
CDR3 protein: CASTGGQGGGYTF

clone size: .
V gene: TRBV7-2
J gene: TRBJ1-6
D gene: .
CDR3 DNA: TGTGCCAGCAGCTTTCCCCCCCCCGGAAGGGAGCTCCACTTT
CDR3 protein: CASSFPPPGRELHF